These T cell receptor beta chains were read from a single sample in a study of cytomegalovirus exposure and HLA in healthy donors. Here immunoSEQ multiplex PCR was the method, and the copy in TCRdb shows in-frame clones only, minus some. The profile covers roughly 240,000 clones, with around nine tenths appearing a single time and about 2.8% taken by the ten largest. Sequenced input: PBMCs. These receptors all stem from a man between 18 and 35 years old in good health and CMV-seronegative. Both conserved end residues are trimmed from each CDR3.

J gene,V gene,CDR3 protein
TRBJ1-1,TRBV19,ASINRGLTEAF
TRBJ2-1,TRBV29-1,SVLTYNEQF
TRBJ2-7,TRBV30,AWSKVRTSGGAYEQY
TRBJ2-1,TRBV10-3,AIMGTGGENEQF
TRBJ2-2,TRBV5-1,ASSWTQGNTGELF
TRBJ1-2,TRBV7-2,ASSLEFPPHATYGYT
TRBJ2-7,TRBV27,ASSLSWGGWREQY
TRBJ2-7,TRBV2,ASSQGYSYEQY
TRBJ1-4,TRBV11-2,ASSLVSGFEKLF
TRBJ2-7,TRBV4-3,ASSQDVVAYEQY
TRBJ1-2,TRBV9,ASSLGQGSDGYT
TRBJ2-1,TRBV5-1,ASSLEGLDFYNEQF
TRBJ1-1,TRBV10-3,AAHRGTEAF
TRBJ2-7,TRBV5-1,ASSQTGGRTSPNYEQY
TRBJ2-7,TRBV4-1,ASSQRIFYEQY
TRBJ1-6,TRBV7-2,ASSLLRGLNSPLH
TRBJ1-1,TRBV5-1,ASSLPVGGTEAF
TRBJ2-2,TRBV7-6,ASSAGGKNTGELF
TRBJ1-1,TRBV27,ASSLRQGVNTEAF
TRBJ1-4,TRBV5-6,ASSLGGGGVEKLF
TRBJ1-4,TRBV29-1,SVGRQGGEKLF
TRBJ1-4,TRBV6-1,ASSEGGTTNEKLF
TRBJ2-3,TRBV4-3,ASSQRVAGPRTDTQY
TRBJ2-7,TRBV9,ASSDTSGRPKVQY
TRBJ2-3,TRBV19,ASRSRGGGDTQY
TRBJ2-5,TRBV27,ASSVGTGGRETQY
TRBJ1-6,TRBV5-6,ASSFSEGSSYNSPLH
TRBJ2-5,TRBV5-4,ASSFGGARGETQY
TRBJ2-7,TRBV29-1,SVRRGGSYEQY
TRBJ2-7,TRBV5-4,ASSLDAGGVYEQY
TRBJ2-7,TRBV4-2,ASSQDLGSPSYEQY
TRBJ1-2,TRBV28,ASSPPGYGYT
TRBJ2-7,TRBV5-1,ASSLAISYEQY
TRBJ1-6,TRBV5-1,ASSFGTENSPLH
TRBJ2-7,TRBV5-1,ASSSPGNYEQY
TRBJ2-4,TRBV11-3,ASSGTGDAKNIQY
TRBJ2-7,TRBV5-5,ASSWTGAAEQY
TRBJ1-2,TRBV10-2,ASNEGQFPYGYT
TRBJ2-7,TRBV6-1,ASGVSGRTYEQY
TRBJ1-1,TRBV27,ASSHDSLDTEAF
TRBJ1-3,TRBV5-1,ASGETGGSGNTIY
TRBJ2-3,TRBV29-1,SVRYWAHTDTQY
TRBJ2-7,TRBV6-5,ASSPGGGTYEQY
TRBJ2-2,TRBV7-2,ASSGRSGELF
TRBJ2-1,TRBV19,ASRPLAGGENEQF
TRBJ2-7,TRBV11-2,ASSSSVTQG
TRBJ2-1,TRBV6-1,ASSERGRGHHEQF
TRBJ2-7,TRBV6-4,ASSEEPNSIYEQY
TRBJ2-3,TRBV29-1,SVKNVGMGNSVQRLYTDTQY
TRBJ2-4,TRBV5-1,ASSFVAGGQQNIQY
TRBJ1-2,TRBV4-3,ASSQEKARAYGYT
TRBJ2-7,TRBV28,ASSFGGTTYEQY
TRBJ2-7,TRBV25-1,ASSERNRPSSYEQY
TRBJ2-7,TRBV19,AVGGVRYEQY
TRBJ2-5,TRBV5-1,ASSPQIQETQY
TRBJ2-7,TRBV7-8,ASSPRGGLHEQY